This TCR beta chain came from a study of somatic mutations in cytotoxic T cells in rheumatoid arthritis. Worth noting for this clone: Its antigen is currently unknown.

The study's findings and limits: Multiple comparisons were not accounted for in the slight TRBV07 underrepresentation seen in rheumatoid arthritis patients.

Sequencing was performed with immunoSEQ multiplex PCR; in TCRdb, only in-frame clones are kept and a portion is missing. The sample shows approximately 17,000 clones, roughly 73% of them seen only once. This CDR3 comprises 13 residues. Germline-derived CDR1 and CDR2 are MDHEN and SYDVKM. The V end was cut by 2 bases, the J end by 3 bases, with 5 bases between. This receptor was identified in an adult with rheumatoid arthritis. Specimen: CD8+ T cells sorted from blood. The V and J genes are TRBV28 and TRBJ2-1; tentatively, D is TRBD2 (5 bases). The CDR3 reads CASSLRGYNEQFF. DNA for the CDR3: TGTGCCAGCAGTTTACGGGGCTACAATGAGCAGTTCTTC.